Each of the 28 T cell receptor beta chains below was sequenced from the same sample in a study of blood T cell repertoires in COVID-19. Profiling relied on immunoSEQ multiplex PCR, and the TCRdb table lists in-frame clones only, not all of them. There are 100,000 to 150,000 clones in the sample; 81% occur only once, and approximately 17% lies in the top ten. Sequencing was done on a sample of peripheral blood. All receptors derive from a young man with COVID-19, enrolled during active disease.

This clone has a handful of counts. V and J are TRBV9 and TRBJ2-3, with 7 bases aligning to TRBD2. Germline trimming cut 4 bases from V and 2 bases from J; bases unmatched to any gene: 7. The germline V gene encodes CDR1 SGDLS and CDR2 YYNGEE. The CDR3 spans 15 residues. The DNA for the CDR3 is TGTGCCAGCAGCTCTCCTAGCGGCCACACAGATACGCAGTATTTT. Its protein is CASSSPSGHTDTQYF.

The chain's CDR3 is CASAMTGNYQPQHF. The CDR3 DNA reads as TGTGCCAGCGCGATGACGGGGAATTATCAGCCCCAGCATTTT. The V gene is TRBV19, the J gene TRBJ1-5; D unresolved. V lost 9 bases, J lost 5 bases, and 17 bases lay in between. Germline V CDR1 and CDR2: LNHDA, SQIVND (reference sequence). This CDR3 is built from 14 residues. The full variable domain, completed using reference TRBV19 and TRBJ1-5, is DGGITQSPKYLFRKEGQNVTLSCEQNLNHDAMYWYRQDPGQGLRLIYYSQIVNDFQKGDIAEGYSVSREKKESFPLTVTSAQKNPTAFYLCASAMTGNYQPQHFGDGTRLSIL.

In DNA form, the CDR3 reads TGTGCCAGCAGCTCAGGGCCACAAGAAGAGACCCAGTACTTC. This gives the protein CASSSGPQEETQYF. V gene TRBV11-3 combines with J gene TRBJ2-5; a weak D match, TRBD1 (5 bases). The CDR3 is 14 residues long. Looked up from germline, CDR1 is SGHNT and CDR2 is YENEEA. Between the trimmed V and J ends, which lost 4 bases and 3 bases, there was a span of 12 bases.

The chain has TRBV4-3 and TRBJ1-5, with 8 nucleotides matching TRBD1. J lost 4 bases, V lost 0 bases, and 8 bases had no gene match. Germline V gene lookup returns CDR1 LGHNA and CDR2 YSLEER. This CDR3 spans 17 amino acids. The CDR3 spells CASSQDLPGQENQPQHF. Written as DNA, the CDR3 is TGCGCCAGCAGCCAAGATCTACCGGGACAGGAAAATCAGCCCCAGCATTTT.

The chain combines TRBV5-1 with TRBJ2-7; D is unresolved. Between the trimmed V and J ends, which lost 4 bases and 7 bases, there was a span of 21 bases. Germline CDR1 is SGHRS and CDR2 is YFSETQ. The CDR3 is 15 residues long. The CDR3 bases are TGCGCCAGCAGCCCTCAGTGGGCAGGAACTGGAGAGCAGTACTTC. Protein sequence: CASSPQWAGTGEQYF.

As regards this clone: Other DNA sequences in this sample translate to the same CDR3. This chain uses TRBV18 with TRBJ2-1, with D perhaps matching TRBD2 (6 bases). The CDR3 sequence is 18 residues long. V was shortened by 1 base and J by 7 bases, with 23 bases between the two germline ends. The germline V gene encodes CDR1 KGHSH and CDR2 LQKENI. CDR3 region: CASSPLEVGSGGINEQFF. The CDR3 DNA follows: TGTGCCAGCTCACCACTAGAGGTCGGAAGTGGGGGGATAAATGAGCAGTTCTTC.

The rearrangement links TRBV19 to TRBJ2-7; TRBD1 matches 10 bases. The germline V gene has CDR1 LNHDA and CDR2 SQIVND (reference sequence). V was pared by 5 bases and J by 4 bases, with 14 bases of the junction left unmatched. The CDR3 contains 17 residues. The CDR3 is CASSVGTGDRRRYEQYF. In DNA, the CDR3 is TGTGCCAGTAGTGTGGGGACAGGGGACAGGCGGCGGTACGAGCAGTACTTC.

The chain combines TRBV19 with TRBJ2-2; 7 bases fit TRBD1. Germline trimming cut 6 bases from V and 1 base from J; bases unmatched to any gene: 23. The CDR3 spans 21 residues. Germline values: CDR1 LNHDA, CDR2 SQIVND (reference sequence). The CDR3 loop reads CASSLIIPRRQGPRNTGELFF. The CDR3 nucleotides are TGTGCCAGTAGCCTCATCATTCCCCGACGACAGGGTCCCAGGAACACCGGGGAGCTGTTTTTT. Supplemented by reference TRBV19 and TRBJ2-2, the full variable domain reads DGGITQSPKYLFRKEGQNVTLSCEQNLNHDAMYWYRQDPGQGLRLIYYSQIVNDFQKGDIAEGYSVSREKKESFPLTVTSAQKNPTAFYLCASSLIIPRRQGPRNTGELFFGEGSRLTVL.

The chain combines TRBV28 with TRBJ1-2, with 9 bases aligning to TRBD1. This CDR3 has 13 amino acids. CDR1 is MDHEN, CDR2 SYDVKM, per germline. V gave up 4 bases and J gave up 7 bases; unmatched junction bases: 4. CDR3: CASSSATGGGYTF. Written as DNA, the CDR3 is TGTGCCAGCAGTTCAGCGACAGGGGGTGGCTACACCTTC.

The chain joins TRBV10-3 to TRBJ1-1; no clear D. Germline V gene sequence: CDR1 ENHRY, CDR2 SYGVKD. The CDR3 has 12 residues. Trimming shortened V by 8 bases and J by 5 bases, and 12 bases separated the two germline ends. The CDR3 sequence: CAIHSGGTEAFF. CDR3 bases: TGTGCCATCCACAGTGGAGGGACTGAAGCTTTCTTT.

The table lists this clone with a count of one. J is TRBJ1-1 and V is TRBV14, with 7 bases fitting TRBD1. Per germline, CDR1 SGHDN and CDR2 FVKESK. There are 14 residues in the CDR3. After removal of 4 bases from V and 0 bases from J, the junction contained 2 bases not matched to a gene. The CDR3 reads CASSLTGVNTEAFF. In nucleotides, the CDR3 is TGTGCCAGCAGCCTCACAGGGGTGAACACTGAAGCTTTCTTT.

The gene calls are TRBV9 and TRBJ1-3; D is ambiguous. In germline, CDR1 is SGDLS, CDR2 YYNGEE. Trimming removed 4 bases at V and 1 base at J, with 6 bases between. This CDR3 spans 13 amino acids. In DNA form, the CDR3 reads TGTGCCAGCAGCCTTCCTTCTGGAAACACCATATATTTT. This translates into CASSLPSGNTIYF.

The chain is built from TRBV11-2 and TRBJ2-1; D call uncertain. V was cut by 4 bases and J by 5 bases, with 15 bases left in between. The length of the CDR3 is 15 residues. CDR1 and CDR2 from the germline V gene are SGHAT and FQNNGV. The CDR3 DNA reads TGTGCCAGCAGCTCAATCGAGTTGCCCGACAATGAGCAGTTCTTC. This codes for CASSSIELPDNEQFF.

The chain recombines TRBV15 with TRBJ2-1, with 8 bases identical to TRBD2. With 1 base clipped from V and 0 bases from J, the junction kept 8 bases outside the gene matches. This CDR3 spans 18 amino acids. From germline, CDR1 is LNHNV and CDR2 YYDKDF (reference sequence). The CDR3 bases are TGTGCCACCAGCAGAGTTTTTCTTGGGACTAGCTCCTACAATGAGCAGTTCTTC. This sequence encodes CATSRVFLGTSSYNEQFF.

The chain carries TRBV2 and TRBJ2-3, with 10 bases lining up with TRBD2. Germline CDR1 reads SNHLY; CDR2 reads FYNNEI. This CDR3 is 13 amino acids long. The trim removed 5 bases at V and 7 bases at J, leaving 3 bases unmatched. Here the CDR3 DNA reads TGTGCCAGCAGTCTGGGACTAGCGAATACGCAGTATTTT. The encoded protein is CASSLGLANTQYF.

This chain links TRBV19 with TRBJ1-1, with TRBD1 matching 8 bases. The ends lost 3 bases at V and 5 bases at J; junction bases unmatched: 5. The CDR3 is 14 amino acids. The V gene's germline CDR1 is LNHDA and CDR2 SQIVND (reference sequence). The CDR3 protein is CASSMDRERTEAFF. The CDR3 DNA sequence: TGTGCCAGTAGTATGGACAGGGAGAGGACTGAAGCTTTCTTT.

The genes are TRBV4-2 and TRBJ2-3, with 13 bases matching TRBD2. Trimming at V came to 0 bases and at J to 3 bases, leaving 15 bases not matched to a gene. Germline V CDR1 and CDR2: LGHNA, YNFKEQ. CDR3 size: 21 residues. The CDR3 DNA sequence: TGTGCCAGCAGCCAAGACTACCGGACTAGCGGGAGTATTGGATTAACAGATACGCAGTATTTT. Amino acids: CASSQDYRTSGSIGLTDTQYF.

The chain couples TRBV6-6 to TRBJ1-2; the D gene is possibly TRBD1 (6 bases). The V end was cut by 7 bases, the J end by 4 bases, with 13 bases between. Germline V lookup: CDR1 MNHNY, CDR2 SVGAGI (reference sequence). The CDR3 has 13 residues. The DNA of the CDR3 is TGTGCCAGCACCCCAGGGGTGGCCTATGGCTACACCTTC. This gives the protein CASTPGVAYGYTF.

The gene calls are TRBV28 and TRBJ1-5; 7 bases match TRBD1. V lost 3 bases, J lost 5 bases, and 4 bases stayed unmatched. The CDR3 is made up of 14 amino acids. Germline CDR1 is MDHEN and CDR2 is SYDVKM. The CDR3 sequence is CASSFRQGHQPQHF. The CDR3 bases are TGTGCCAGCAGTTTTCGACAGGGACATCAGCCCCAGCATTTT.

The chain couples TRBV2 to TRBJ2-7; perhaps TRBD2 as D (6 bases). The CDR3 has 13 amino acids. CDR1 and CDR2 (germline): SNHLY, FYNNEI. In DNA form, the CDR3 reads TGTGCCAGCAGTGTTGGCGGGACCTCCGAAGACTTCGTG. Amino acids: CASSVGGTSEDFV.

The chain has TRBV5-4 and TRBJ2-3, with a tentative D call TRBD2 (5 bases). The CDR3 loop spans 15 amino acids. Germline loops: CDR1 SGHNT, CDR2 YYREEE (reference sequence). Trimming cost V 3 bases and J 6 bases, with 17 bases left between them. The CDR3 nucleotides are TGTGCCAGCAGCTCCAGTAGCGTCGCAATGGATACGCAGTATTTT. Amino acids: CASSSSSVAMDTQYF.

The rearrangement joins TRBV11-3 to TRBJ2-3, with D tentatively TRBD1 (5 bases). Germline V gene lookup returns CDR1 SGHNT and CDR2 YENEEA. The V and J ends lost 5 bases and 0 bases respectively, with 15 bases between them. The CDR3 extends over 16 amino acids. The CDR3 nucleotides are TGTGCCAGCAGCCGCACAGACAGTGCTAGCACAGATACGCAGTATTTT. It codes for CASSRTDSASTDTQYF.

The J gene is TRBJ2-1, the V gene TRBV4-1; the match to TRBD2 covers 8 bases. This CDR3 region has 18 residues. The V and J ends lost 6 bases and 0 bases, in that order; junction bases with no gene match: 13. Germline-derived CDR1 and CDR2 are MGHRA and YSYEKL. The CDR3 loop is CASRGGAGGSNSYNEQFF. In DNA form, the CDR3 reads TGCGCCAGCAGGGGAGGGGCGGGAGGATCAAACTCCTACAATGAGCAGTTCTTC.

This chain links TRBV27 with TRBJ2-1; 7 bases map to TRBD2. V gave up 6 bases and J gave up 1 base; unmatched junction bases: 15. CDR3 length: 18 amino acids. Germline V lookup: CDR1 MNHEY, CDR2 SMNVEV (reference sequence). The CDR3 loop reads CASRLTPLTSFSYNEQFF. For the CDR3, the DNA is TGTGCCAGCAGATTAACCCCCTTGACTAGCTTTTCCTACAATGAGCAGTTCTTC.

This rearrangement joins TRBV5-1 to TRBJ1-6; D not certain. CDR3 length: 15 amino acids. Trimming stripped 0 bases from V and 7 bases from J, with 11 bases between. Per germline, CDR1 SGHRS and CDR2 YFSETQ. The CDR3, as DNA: TGCGCCAGCAGCTTGGGTGGCATTCAAAATTCACCCCTCCACTTT. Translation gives CASSLGGIQNSPLHF.

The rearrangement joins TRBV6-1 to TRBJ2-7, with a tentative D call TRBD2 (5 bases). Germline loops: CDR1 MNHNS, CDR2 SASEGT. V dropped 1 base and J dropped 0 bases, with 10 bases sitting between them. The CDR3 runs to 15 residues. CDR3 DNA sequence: TGTGCCAGCAGTGAAGGCTCAGGAGGCTCCTACGAGCAGTACTTC. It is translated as CASSEGSGGSYEQYF.

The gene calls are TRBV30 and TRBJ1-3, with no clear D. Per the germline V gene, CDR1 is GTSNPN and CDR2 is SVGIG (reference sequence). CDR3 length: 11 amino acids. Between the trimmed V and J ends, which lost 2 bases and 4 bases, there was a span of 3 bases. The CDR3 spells CAWSQGNTIYF. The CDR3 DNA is TGTGCCTGGAGTCAAGGAAACACCATATATTTT.

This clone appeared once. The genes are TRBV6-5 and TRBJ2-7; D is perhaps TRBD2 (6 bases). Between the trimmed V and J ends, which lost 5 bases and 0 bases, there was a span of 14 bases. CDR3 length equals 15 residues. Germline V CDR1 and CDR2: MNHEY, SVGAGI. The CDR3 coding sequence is TGTGCCAGCAGTCGACTTGGGACTTCCTCCTACGAGCAGTACTTC. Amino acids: CASSRLGTSSYEQYF.